The T cell receptor beta chain described here comes from a study of regulatory T cells in long-lasting Graves disease. Notes on the study in general: The TCR repertoire of persistent Graves' patients was less diverse than that of newly diagnosed ones.

On this clonotype itself: Antigen unknown.

iRepertoire HTBI primers and Arm-PCR of CDR3 regions built TCR beta libraries. TCRdb passed the multiplex PCR reads through MiXCR, listing each CDR3 protein once. The table shows 300,000 to 350,000 distinct CDR3 sequences, with around 20% occurring only once. The germline V gene has CDR1 SQVTM and CDR2 ANQGSEA. Trimming took 4 bases from V and 6 from J, leaving 12 bases between them. The CDR3 has 12 amino acids. Time point here: persistent/refractory GD, antithyroid drugs over 5 years with positive TRAb. There was RNA extracted from PBMCs, and the TCR library was made from it. Source: peripheral blood mononuclear cells (PBMCs), taken when the disease was refractory, from a patient treated with antithyroid drugs. This chain links TRBV29-1 with TRBJ1-1; D is unresolved. The source is a female donor with Graves disease. The chain's CDR3 is CSVAGEYSEAFF. The CDR3 DNA sequence: TGCAGCGTTGCCGGTGAATATTCTGAAGCTTTCTTT.